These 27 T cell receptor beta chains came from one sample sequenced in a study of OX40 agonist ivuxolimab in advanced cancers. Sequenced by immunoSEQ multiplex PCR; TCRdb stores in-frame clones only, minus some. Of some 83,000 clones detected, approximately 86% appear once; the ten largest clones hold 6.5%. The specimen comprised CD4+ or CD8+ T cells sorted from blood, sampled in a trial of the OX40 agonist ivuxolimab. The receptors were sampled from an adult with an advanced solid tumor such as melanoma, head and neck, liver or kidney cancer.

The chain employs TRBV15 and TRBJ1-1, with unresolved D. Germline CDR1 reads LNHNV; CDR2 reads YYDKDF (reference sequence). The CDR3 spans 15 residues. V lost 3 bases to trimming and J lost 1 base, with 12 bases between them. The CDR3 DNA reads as TGTGCCACCAGCAGTGGTACGACATGGAACACTGAAGCTTTCTTT. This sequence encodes CATSSGTTWNTEAFF.

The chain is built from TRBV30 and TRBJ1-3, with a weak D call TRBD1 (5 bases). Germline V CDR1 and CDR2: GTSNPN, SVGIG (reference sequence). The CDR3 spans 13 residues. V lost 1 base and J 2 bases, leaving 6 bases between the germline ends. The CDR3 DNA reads TGTGCCTGGAGTGGGGGGACTGGAAACACCATATATTTT. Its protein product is CAWSGGTGNTIYF. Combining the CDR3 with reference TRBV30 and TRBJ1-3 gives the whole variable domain SQTIHQWPATLVQPVGSPLSLECTVEGTSNPNLYWYRQAAGRGLQLLFYSVGIGQISSEVPQNLSASRPQDRQFILSSKKLLLSDSGFYLCAWSGGTGNTIYFGEGSWLTVV.

CDR3 bases: TGTGCCAGCAGTTACTCGGCCAATGGGGACTATGGCTACACCTTC. Translated, it gives CASSYSANGDYGYTF. The chain recombines TRBV6-5 with TRBJ1-2; unclear D gene. Trimming left V 0 bases short and J 3 bases short, with 11 bases between. The CDR3 contains 15 residues. Germline V lookup: CDR1 MNHEY, CDR2 SVGAGI.

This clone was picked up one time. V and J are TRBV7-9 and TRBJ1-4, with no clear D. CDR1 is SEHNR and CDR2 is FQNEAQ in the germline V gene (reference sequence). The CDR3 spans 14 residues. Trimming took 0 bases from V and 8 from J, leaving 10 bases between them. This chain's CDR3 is CASSLAGREEKLFF. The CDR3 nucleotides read TGTGCCAGCAGCTTAGCAGGGAGGGAGGAAAAACTGTTTTTT.

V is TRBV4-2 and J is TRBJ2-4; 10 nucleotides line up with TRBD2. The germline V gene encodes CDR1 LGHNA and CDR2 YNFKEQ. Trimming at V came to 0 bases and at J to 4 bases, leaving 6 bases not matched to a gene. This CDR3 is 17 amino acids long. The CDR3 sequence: CASSQDPLAGAKNIQYF. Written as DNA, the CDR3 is TGTGCCAGCAGCCAAGATCCTCTAGCGGGGGCAAAAAACATTCAGTACTTC.

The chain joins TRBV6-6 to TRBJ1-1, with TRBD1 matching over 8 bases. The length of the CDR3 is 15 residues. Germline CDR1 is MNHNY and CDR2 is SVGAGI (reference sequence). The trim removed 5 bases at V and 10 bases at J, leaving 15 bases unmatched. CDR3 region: CASSLTGQGLMVAFF. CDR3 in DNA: TGTGCCAGCAGTCTAACTGGACAGGGCCTTATGGTAGCTTTCTTT.

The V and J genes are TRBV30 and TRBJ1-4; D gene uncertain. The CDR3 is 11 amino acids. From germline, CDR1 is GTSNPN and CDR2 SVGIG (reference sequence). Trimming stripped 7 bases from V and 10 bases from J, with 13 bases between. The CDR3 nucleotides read TGTGCCTCCGAGGCGTTCGGAAAACTGTTTTTT. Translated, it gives CASEAFGKLFF.

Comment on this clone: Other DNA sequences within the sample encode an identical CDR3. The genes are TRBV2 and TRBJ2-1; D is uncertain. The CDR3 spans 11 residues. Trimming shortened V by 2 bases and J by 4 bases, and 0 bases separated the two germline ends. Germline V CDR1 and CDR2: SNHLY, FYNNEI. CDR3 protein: CASSEYNEQFF. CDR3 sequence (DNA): TGTGCCAGCAGTGAATACAATGAGCAGTTCTTC.

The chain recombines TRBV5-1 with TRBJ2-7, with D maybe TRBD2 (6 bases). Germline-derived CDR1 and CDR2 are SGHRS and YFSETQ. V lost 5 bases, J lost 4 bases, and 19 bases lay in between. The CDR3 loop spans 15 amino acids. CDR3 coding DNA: TGCGCCAGCAGAATTAGTGCGGGGCATGAGTACGAGCAGTACTTC. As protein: CASRISAGHEYEQYF.

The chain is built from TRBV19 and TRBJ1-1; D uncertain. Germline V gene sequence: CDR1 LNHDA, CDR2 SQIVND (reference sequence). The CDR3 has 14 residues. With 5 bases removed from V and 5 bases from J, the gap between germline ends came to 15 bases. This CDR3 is CASSGETPRTEAFF. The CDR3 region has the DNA TGTGCCAGTAGTGGTGAGACCCCGCGGACTGAAGCTTTCTTT. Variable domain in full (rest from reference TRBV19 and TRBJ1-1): DGGITQSPKYLFRKEGQNVTLSCEQNLNHDAMYWYRQDPGQGLRLIYYSQIVNDFQKGDIAEGYSVSREKKESFPLTVTSAQKNPTAFYLCASSGETPRTEAFFGQGTRLTVV.

Written as DNA, the CDR3 is TGTGCCAGCAGCCTAGGGTCGGACACCATATATTTT. This codes for CASSLGSDTIYF. The chain uses TRBV7-2 and TRBJ1-3; no reliable D call. Trimming took off 5 bases at V and 8 bases at J, with 10 bases between the two ends. CDR1 is SGHTA, CDR2 FQGNSA, per germline. This CDR3 has 12 amino acids.

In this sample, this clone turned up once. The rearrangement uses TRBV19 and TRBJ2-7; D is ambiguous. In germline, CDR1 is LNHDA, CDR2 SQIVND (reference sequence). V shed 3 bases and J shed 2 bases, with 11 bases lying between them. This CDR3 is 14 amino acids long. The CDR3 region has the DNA TGTGCCAGTAGTATTAATTGGCCGACCTACGAGCAGTACTTC. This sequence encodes CASSINWPTYEQYF.

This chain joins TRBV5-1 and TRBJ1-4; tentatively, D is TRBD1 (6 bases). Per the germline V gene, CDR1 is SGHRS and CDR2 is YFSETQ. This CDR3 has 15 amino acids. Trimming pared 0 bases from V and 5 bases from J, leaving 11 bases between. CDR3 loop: CASSLVTGHNEKLFF. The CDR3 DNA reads TGCGCCAGCAGCTTGGTAACAGGGCACAATGAAAAACTGTTTTTT. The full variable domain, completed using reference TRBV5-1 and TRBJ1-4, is KAGVTQTPRYLIKTRGQQVTLSCSPISGHRSVSWYQQTPGQGLQFLFEYFSETQRNKGNFPGRFSGRQFSNSRSEMNVSTLELGDSALYLCASSLVTGHNEKLFFGSGTQLSVL.

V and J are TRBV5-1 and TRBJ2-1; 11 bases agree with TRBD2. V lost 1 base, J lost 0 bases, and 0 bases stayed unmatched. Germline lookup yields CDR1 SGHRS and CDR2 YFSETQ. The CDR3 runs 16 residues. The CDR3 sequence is CASSLTSGSSYNEQFF. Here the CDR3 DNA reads TGCGCCAGCAGCTTGACTAGCGGGAGCTCCTACAATGAGCAGTTCTTC.

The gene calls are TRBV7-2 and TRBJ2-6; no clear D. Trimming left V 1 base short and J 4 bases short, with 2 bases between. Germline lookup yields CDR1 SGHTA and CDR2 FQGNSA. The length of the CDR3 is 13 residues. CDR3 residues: CASSLGGANVLTF. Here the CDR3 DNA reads TGTGCCAGCAGCTTAGGAGGGGCCAACGTCCTGACTTTC.

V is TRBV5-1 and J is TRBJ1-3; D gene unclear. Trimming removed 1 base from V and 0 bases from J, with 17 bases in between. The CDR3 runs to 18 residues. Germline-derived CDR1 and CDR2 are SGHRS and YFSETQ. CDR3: CASSLSIQTGYSGNTIYF. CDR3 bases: TGCGCCAGCAGCTTGTCCATCCAAACGGGCTACTCTGGAAACACCATATATTTT.

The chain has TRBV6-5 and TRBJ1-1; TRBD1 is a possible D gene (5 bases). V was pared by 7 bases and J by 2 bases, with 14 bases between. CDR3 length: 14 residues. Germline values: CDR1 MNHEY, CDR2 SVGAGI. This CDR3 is CASKNGHSNTEAFF. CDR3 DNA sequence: TGTGCCAGCAAAAACGGACATTCTAACACTGAAGCTTTCTTT.

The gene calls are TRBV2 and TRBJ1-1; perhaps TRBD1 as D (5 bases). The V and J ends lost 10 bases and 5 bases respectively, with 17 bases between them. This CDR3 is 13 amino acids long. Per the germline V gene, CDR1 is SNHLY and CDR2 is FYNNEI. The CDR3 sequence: CANRNPGNTEAFF. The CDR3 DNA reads TGTGCCAACCGAAACCCAGGGAATACTGAAGCTTTCTTT.

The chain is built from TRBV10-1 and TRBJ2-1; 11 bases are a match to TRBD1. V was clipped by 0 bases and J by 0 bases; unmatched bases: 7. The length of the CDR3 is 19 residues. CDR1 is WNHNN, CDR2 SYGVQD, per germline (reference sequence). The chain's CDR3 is CASSESYGTGGSSYNEQFF. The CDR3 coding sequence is TGCGCCAGCAGTGAGTCATATGGGACAGGGGGAAGCTCCTACAATGAGCAGTTCTTC.

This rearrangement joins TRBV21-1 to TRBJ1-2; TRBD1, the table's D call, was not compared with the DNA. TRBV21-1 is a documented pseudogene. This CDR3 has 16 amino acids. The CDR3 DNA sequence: TGTGCCATTGGCGGACAGGGGGCGACCTCAAACTATGGCTACACCTTC. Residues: CAIGGQGATSNYGYTF.

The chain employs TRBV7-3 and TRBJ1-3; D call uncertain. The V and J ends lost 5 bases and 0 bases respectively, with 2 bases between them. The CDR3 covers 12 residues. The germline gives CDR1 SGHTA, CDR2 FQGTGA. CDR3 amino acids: CASSDSGNTIYF. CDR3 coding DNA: TGTGCCAGCAGCGACTCTGGAAACACCATATATTTT.

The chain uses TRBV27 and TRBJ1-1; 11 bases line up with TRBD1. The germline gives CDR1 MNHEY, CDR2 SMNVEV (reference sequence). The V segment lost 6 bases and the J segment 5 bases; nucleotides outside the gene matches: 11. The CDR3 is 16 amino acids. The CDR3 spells CASRARTGGTRTEAFF. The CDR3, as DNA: TGTGCCAGCAGAGCGAGGACAGGGGGCACCAGGACTGAAGCTTTCTTT.

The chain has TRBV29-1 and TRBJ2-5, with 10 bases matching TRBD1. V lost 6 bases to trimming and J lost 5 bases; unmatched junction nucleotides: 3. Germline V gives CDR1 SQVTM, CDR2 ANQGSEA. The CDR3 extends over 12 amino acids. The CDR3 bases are TGCAGCGTCCGGACAGGGGGGGAGACCCAGTACTTC. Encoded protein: CSVRTGGETQYF.

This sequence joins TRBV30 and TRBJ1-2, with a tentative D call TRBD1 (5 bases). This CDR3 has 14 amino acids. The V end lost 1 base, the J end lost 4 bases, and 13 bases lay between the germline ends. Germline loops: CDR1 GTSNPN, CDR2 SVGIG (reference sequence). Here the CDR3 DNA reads TGTGCCTGGAGTGAGAGGGGTTGGAGCTATGGCTACACCTTC. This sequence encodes CAWSERGWSYGYTF.

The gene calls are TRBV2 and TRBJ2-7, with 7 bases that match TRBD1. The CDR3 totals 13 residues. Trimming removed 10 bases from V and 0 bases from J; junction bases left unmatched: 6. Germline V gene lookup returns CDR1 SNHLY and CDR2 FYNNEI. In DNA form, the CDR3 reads TGTGCCACCGTTGGACAGGACTCCTACGAGCAGTACTTC. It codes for CATVGQDSYEQYF.

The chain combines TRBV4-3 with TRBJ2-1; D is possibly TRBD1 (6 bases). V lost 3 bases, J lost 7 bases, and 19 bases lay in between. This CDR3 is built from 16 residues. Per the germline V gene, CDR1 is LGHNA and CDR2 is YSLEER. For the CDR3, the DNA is TGCGCCAGCAGCCAGCCCAGGGGTCCGGGATCGAATGAGCAGTTCTTC. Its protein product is CASSQPRGPGSNEQFF.

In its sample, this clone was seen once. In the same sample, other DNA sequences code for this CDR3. The chain's CDR3 is CASSPGLAGGNEQFF. CDR3 DNA sequence: TGTGCCAGCTCACCAGGGCTAGCGGGAGGGAATGAGCAGTTCTTC. The chain is built from TRBV18 and TRBJ2-1; 12 nucleotides match TRBD2. The CDR3 sequence is 15 residues long. Germline V gene lookup returns CDR1 KGHSH and CDR2 LQKENI. V trimming: 2 bases; J trimming: 7 bases; junction bases outside the gene matches: 3.